These 14 T cell receptor beta chains were all obtained from the same sample, sequenced in a study of blood T cell repertoires in COVID-19 (dated by TCRdb to 2019 to 2021). Library preparation employed the immunoSEQ multiplex PCR assay. The clones in this table, taken by TCRdb from immuneACCESS, are in-frame only. Not every clone is retained; where verified, under half of the shortfall comes from an unresolved V gene, and the cause of the rest is unknown. The sample table shows about 110,000 clones, and more than 75% are seen once. Of the sample, approximately 3.3% is held by the ten largest clones. Sequencing was done on a sample of peripheral blood. These receptors originate from a woman aged 45-65 years with acute or convalescent COVID-19.

The V call is TRBV6-5, the J call TRBJ2-7; D not certain. CDR1 and CDR2 (germline): MNHEY, SVGAGI. The CDR3 length is 16 residues. V lost 2 bases and J 2 bases, leaving 16 bases between the germline ends. CDR3 bases: TGTGCCAGCAGTTACCCCCCCAACGCGAGTCCCTACGAGCAGTACTTC. This gives the protein CASSYPPNASPYEQYF.

V gene TRBV4-2 combines with J gene TRBJ2-3; a possible D gene is TRBD1 (5 bases). CDR3 length equals 17 residues. Trimming took off 0 bases at V and 5 bases at J, with 18 bases between the two ends. CDR1 and CDR2 from the germline V gene are LGHNA and YNFKEQ. The CDR3 is CASSQDWGRGSKDTQYF. As DNA, the CDR3 is TGTGCCAGCAGCCAAGATTGGGGTAGGGGATCAAAAGATACGCAGTATTTT.

The CDR3 loop is CASNGRSSYNEQFF. CDR3 DNA sequence: TGTGCCAGCAATGGGAGAAGCTCCTACAATGAGCAGTTCTTC. The chain joins TRBV2 to TRBJ2-1, with D perhaps TRBD2 (5 bases). This CDR3 spans 14 amino acids. Germline CDR1 reads SNHLY; CDR2 reads FYNNEI. V lost 7 bases and J 0 bases, leaving 10 bases between the germline ends.

The chain recombines TRBV7-9 with TRBJ2-5, with a weak D call TRBD2 (6 bases). CDR3 length equals 13 residues. CDR1 is SEHNR and CDR2 is FQNEAQ in the germline V gene (reference sequence). The V end was cut by 5 bases, the J end by 5 bases, with 12 bases between. CDR3 loop: CASSPTGGETQYF. The CDR3 nucleotides are TGTGCCAGCAGCCCGACCGGAGGGGAGACCCAGTACTTC.

The chain employs TRBV2 and TRBJ2-5; 7 nucleotides align to TRBD1. Germline CDR1 reads SNHLY; CDR2 reads FYNNEI. The V gene end was trimmed by 2 bases and the J gene end by 5 bases; junction bases not matched to a gene: 8. The CDR3 consists of 15 residues. CDR3 amino acids: CASSEMTGTAETQYF. CDR3 coding DNA: TGTGCCAGCAGTGAAATGACAGGGACCGCGGAGACCCAGTACTTC.

The chain joins TRBV27 to TRBJ1-5; D is unclear. The V and J ends lost 6 bases and 6 bases respectively, with 12 bases between them. There are 13 residues in the CDR3. Germline V gene data show CDR1 as MNHEY and CDR2 as SMNVEV (reference sequence). The CDR3 is CASSRRLAQPQHF. In DNA form, the CDR3 reads TGTGCCAGCAGCCGCCGTTTAGCTCAGCCCCAGCATTTT.

The V and J genes are TRBV6-5 and TRBJ1-1, with 9 nucleotides matching TRBD1. This CDR3 comprises 13 residues. V lost 6 bases and J lost 7; bases outside the gene matches: 6. Looked up from germline, CDR1 is MNHEY and CDR2 is SVGAGI. The CDR3, as DNA: TGTGCCAGCAGAAGGACAGGGGTGGGTGAAGCTTTCTTT. Translation: CASRRTGVGEAFF.

This chain links TRBV9 with TRBJ2-1; perhaps TRBD2 as D (6 bases). Germline-derived CDR1 and CDR2 are SGDLS and YYNGEE. The CDR3 has 15 residues. V was trimmed by 0 bases and J by 6 bases, leaving 13 bases between them. The CDR3 region has the DNA TGTGCCAGCAGCGTAGCGGAGGGGCCCTCCAATGAGCAGTTCTTC. It is translated as CASSVAEGPSNEQFF.

A note on this clone: Sequence at one end of the junction differs from germline and may be a read error. The chain carries TRBV6-5 and TRBJ1-5; TRBD1 might be the D (5 bases). Germline loops: CDR1 MNHEY, CDR2 SVGAGI. There are 15 residues in the CDR3. CDR3 coding DNA: TGTGCTAGCAGGCGGGGGACGGTAAGCAATCAGCCCCAGCATTTT. Amino acid sequence: CASRRGTVSNQPQHF.

This clone was recorded a few times. The chain carries TRBV2 and TRBJ2-7; TRBD2 matches 9 bases. With 4 bases clipped from V and 4 bases from J, the junction kept 8 bases outside the gene matches. The CDR3 extends over 15 amino acids. The germline V gene has CDR1 SNHLY and CDR2 FYNNEI. CDR3 sequence (DNA): TGTGCCAGCAGTGCCGGTCCTAGCGGGACATACGAGCAGTACTTC. Its translation is CASSAGPSGTYEQYF.

The CDR3 reads CASSLVRAGHTDTQYF. CDR3 DNA: TGTGCCAGCAGCTTAGTCCGGGCAGGGCACACAGATACGCAGTATTTT. The rearrangement uses TRBV7-8 and TRBJ2-3, with D perhaps matching TRBD1 (5 bases). Trimming took off 1 base at V and 2 bases at J, with 13 bases between the two ends. The CDR3 is made up of 16 amino acids. The V gene's germline CDR1 is SGHVS and CDR2 FQNEAQ.

V and J are TRBV5-1 and TRBJ2-5; 9 bases align to TRBD2. The junction had 10 bases not matched to a gene; V was cut back by 3 bases and J by 4 bases. The CDR3 has 16 amino acids. In germline, CDR1 is SGHRS, CDR2 YFSETQ. The CDR3 DNA reads TGCGCCAGCAGCTACCGAAGTAATAGCGGGAGAGAGACCCAGTACTTC. This codes for CASSYRSNSGRETQYF. The full variable domain, rest sourced from reference TRBV5-1 and TRBJ2-5, is KAGVTQTPRYLIKTRGQQVTLSCSPISGHRSVSWYQQTPGQGLQFLFEYFSETQRNKGNFPGRFSGRQFSNSRSEMNVSTLELGDSALYLCASSYRSNSGRETQYFGPGTRLLVL.

V gene TRBV3-1 (or the pseudogene TRBV3-2) combines with J gene TRBJ2-3; 15 positions agree with TRBD2. The CDR3 covers 19 residues. Trimming took 0 bases from V and 4 from J; bases not matched to a gene: 8. Germline CDR1 LGHDT, CDR2 YNNKEL (reference sequence). CDR3 DNA: TGTGCCAGCAGCCAAGATCACCGGACTAGCGGGAGGGTGGCAGATACGCAGTATTTT. This gives the protein CASSQDHRTSGRVADTQYF.

This sequence joins TRBV2 and TRBJ1-3; D possibly corresponds to TRBD1 (5 bases). The CDR3 consists of 16 residues. Germline CDR1 is SNHLY and CDR2 is FYNNEI. Trimming took 2 bases from V and 0 from J, leaving 11 bases between them. The CDR3 DNA sequence: TGTGCCAGCAGTGAATTGACAGAGCCCTCTGGAAACACCATATATTTT. Encoded protein: CASSELTEPSGNTIYF.